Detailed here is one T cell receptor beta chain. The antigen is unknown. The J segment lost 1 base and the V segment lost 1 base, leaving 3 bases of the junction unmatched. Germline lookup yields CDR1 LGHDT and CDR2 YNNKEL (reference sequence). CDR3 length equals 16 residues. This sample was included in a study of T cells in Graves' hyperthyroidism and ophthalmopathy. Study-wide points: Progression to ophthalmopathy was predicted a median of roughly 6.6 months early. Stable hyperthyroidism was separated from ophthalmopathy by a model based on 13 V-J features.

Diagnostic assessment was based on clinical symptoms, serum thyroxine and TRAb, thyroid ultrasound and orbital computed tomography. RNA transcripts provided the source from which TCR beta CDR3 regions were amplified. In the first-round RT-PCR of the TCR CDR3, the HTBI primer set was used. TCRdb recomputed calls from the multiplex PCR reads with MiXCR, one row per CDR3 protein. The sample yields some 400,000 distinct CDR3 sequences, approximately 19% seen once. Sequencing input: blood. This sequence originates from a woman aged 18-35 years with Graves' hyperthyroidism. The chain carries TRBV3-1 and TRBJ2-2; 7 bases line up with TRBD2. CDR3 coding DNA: TGTGCCAGCAGCCAAGGCGGCGGGGGGAACACCGGGGAGCTGTTTTTT. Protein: CASSQGGGGNTGELFF.